The present TCR beta chain was sequenced within a study of blood T cell repertoires in COVID-19. Study as a whole: Whether acute or convalescent, the COVID-19 samples came from the United States, Italy and Spain. From T cells, B-cell-depleted T cells, or PBMCs came the material, which was cDNA or gDNA.

In the original processing: Reference gene primer amplification gave estimated nucleated cell counts. Some clones are missing from TCRdb's copy, which holds only in-frame ones; the method was immunoSEQ multiplex PCR. The D gene and trimming were derived from the DNA, and the V and J assignments and clone size from that table. In the table there are around 65,000 clones, 82% of which are singletons. This CDR3 contains 12 residues. The V end lost 6 bases, the J end lost 7 bases, and 7 bases lay between the germline ends. The source material was peripheral blood. V is TRBV12-3 or TRBV12-4 and J is TRBJ1-6; D may be TRBD1 (5 bases). This TCR was sampled from a human donor in a cohort sampled during active COVID-19. CDR3 region: CASSPGNSPLHF. The CDR3, as DNA: TGTGCCAGCAGCCCAGGGAATTCACCCCTCCACTTT.